This TCR beta chain was profiled in a study of T cells in Graves' hyperthyroidism and ophthalmopathy. Study-wide findings and caveats: Most expanded thyroid clonotypes above 0.001 also appeared in blood.

The CDR3 spans 12 residues. Deletions cut 6 bases from V and 10 bases from J, with 13 bases between. The V gene's germline CDR1 is MNHEY and CDR2 SVGEGT. Comment on this clonotype: Antigen specificity is unknown.

This sample holds PBMCs from less than 13 ml fresh peripheral blood. The investigators amplified TCR beta CDR3 regions from RNA transcripts. HTBI primers drove first-round RT-PCR of the TCR CDR3. TCRdb fed the multiplex PCR reads into MiXCR, producing one record per CDR3 protein. Among about 250,000 distinct CDR3 sequences listed, roughly 20% were seen once. What was sequenced was blood. The TCR comes from a man in his thirties or forties with Graves' ophthalmopathy. The chain has TRBV6-2 or TRBV6-3 and TRBJ1-5; D gene unclear. DNA of the CDR3: TGTGCCAGCAGCCCCCCCAATCTACCCCAGCATTTT. Protein: CASSPPNLPQHF.